These 20 T cell receptor beta chains were all obtained from the same sample, sequenced in a study of STAT5B mutations in CD4+ large granular lymphocyte leukemia. Generated by immunoSEQ multiplex PCR, the TCRdb table keeps only in-frame clones and is missing some. The repertoire holds around 24,000 clones, with about 70% as singletons. The sequenced material came from CD4+ T cells from blood buffy coats. The source is a human donor in good health.

The chain uses TRBV18 and TRBJ1-5; 7 positions match TRBD1. The J segment lost 6 bases and the V segment lost 3 bases, leaving 8 bases of the junction unmatched. Germline CDR1 KGHSH, CDR2 LQKENI. The CDR3 is 15 amino acids. CDR3 residues: CASSPQGGRRQPQHF. The DNA for the CDR3 is TGTGCCAGCTCACCCCAGGGGGGTCGTCGTCAGCCCCAGCATTTT. Together with reference TRBV18 and TRBJ1-5, the CDR3 gives the full variable domain: NAGVMQNPRHLVRRRGQEARLRCSPMKGHSHVYWYRQLPEEGLKFMVYLQKENIIDESGMPKERFSAEFPKEGPSILRIQQVVRGDSAAYFCASSPQGGRRQPQHFGDGTRLSIL.

The chain is built from TRBV6-5 and TRBJ2-5; maybe TRBD2 (7 bases). Per germline, CDR1 MNHEY and CDR2 SVGAGI. CDR3 length: 16 residues. The V end was cut by 0 bases, the J end by 5 bases, with 16 bases between. CDR3 DNA: TGTGCCAGCAGTTACTCGCAGGGGAGGGTTGGCGAGACCCAGTACTTC. Encoded protein: CASSYSQGRVGETQYF.

The chain carries TRBV10-3 and TRBJ2-7, with D unresolved. This CDR3 is built from 14 residues. Trimming removed 7 bases at V and 7 bases at J, with 20 bases between. The germline CDR1 and CDR2 sequences are ENHRY and SYGVKD. CDR3 protein: CAITPSAGVGEQYF. Here the CDR3 DNA reads TGTGCCATCACCCCCAGCGCCGGCGTGGGGGAGCAGTACTTC.

V gene TRBV2 combines with J gene TRBJ2-6; perhaps TRBD2 as D (6 bases). This CDR3 has 14 residues. The V end lost 8 bases, the J end lost 0 bases, and 8 bases lay between the germline ends. CDR1 is SNHLY, CDR2 FYNNEI, per germline. The CDR3 region is CASAGISGANVLTF. CDR3 DNA: TGTGCCAGCGCGGGGATCTCTGGGGCCAACGTCCTGACTTTC.

This clone was counted a few times. The genes are TRBV2 and TRBJ1-1, with no clear D. The CDR3 has 12 amino acids. From germline, CDR1 is SNHLY and CDR2 FYNNEI. Trimming stripped 4 bases from V and 5 bases from J, with 8 bases between. The CDR3 spells CASSVEGTEAFF. The CDR3, as DNA: TGTGCCAGCAGTGTGGAGGGAACTGAAGCTTTCTTT. Full variable domain (rest looked up from reference TRBV2 and TRBJ1-1): EPEVTQTPSHQVTQMGQEVILRCVPISNHLYFYWYRQILGQKVEFLVSFYNNEISEKSEIFDDQFSVERPDGSNFTLKIRSTKLEDSAMYFCASSVEGTEAFFGQGTRLTVV.

V gene TRBV7-3 combines with J gene TRBJ2-2; no clear D. Between the trimmed V and J ends, which lost 2 bases and 2 bases, there was a span of 6 bases. The CDR3 contains 14 residues. Germline-derived CDR1 and CDR2 are SGHTA and FQGTGA. The CDR3 DNA follows: TGTGCCAGCAGCTTACAACACAACACCGGGGAGCTGTTTTTT. Translated: CASSLQHNTGELFF. Complete variable domain (other parts from reference TRBV7-3 and TRBJ2-2): GAGVSQTPSNKVTEKGKYVELRCDPISGHTALYWYRQSLGQGPEFLIYFQGTGAADDSGLPNDRFFAVRPEGSVSTLKIQRTERGDSAVYLCASSLQHNTGELFFGEGSRLTVL.

This clone was observed a few times. The rearrangement joins TRBV10-3 to TRBJ2-5; D possibly matches TRBD1 or TRBD2 (7 bases each). CDR3 length: 15 amino acids. CDR1 is ENHRY and CDR2 is SYGVKD in the germline V gene. Deletions cut 5 bases from V and 9 bases from J, with 22 bases between. In nucleotides, the CDR3 is TGTGCCATCAGTAATACAGGGGAGGGGAGTGTGGCCCAGTACTTC. This translates into CAISNTGEGSVAQYF.

This clone has more than one count but fewer than ten. CDR3 nucleotide sequence: TGCGCCAGCAGCTTGGCGGGTCGAGGAGAGACCCAGTACTTC. This translates into CASSLAGRGETQYF. V gene TRBV5-1 combines with J gene TRBJ2-5; the D is unclear. This CDR3 contains 14 residues. The germline V gene encodes CDR1 SGHRS and CDR2 YFSETQ. The V and J ends lost 0 bases and 4 bases respectively, with 10 bases between them.

The chain has TRBV19 and TRBJ2-7; D is ambiguous. Germline-derived CDR1 and CDR2 are LNHDA and SQIVND (reference sequence). CDR3 length equals 15 residues. Trimming left V 6 bases short and J 0 bases short, with 15 bases between. The CDR3 DNA is TGTGCCAGTAGCCGGATAACACAGAGCTCCTACGAGCAGTACGTC. This codes for CASSRITQSSYEQYV.

V is TRBV28 and J is TRBJ1-4, with D possibly TRBD1 on 6 matching bases. This CDR3 spans 15 amino acids. Germline loops: CDR1 MDHEN, CDR2 SYDVKM. V gave up 7 bases and J gave up 8 bases, with 20 bases separating them. The CDR3 protein is CASTPRDRPAEKLFF. In DNA form, the CDR3 reads TGTGCCAGCACCCCTCGAGACAGGCCGGCCGAAAAACTGTTTTTT.

J is TRBJ2-3 and V is TRBV6-5, with a weak D call TRBD1 (6 bases). The CDR3 extends over 13 amino acids. The V end was cut by 6 bases, the J end by 4 bases, with 11 bases between. Germline CDR1 reads MNHEY; CDR2 reads SVGAGI. The CDR3 loop is CASRHEGADTQYF. The CDR3 bases are TGTGCCAGCAGGCACGAGGGGGCAGATACGCAGTATTTT.

The chain links TRBV7-2 to TRBJ2-7; unclear D gene. Trimming pared 2 bases from V and 0 bases from J, leaving 11 bases between. Germline CDR1 SGHTA, CDR2 FQGNSA. The CDR3 loop spans 15 amino acids. The CDR3: CASSLYRIDSYEQYF. The CDR3 coding sequence is TGTGCCAGCAGCTTATACAGAATAGACTCCTACGAGCAGTACTTC.

The chain is built from TRBV28 and TRBJ2-1, with 8 bases that match TRBD2. V was clipped by 2 bases and J by 5 bases; unmatched bases: 14. The CDR3 sequence is 18 residues long. Germline CDR1 and CDR2: MDHEN and SYDVKM. CDR3 sequence reads: CASSLEAERETLNNEQFF. CDR3 DNA: TGTGCCAGCAGTTTAGAGGCGGAGCGGGAGACTTTAAACAATGAGCAGTTCTTC.

J is TRBJ2-3 and V is TRBV7-9; no clear D. CDR1 is SEHNR, CDR2 FQNEAQ, per germline (reference sequence). CDR3 size: 16 residues. Trimming left V 5 bases short and J 0 bases short, with 15 bases between. The CDR3, as DNA: TGTGCCAGCAGCCCCCCGTATAGACAAAGCACAGATACGCAGTATTTT. Amino acid sequence: CASSPPYRQSTDTQYF.

The chain uses TRBV19 and TRBJ1-5; D is ambiguous. Germline CDR1 and CDR2: LNHDA and SQIVND (reference sequence). The CDR3 covers 13 residues. V lost 6 bases, J lost 7 bases, and 13 bases lay in between. Here the CDR3 reads CASSPGSGQPQHF. CDR3 DNA: TGTGCCAGTAGCCCCGGGTCTGGCCAGCCCCAGCATTTT.

This clone was seen a few times. The rearrangement links TRBV6-1 to TRBJ1-6; D remains ambiguous. The CDR3 consists of 13 residues. V lost 7 bases to trimming and J lost 4 bases, with 8 bases between them. Looked up from germline, CDR1 is MNHNS and CDR2 is SASEGT. CDR3 in DNA: TGTGCCAGCAATTTACAATATAATTCACCCCTCCACTTT. It translates to CASNLQYNSPLHF.

J is TRBJ2-3 and V is TRBV5-1, with D maybe TRBD2 (5 bases). CDR3 length: 12 residues. V lost 4 bases to trimming and J lost 9 bases, with 12 bases between them. Looked up from germline, CDR1 is SGHRS and CDR2 is YFSETQ. For the CDR3, the DNA is TGCGCCAGCAGCGAGGACCGGAGGACGCAGTATTTT. It codes for CASSEDRRTQYF.

The chain recombines TRBV28 with TRBJ1-4; D is uncertain. The germline V gene has CDR1 MDHEN and CDR2 SYDVKM. This CDR3 has 14 residues. The germline V and J ends were trimmed by 3 bases and 5 bases, with 10 bases remaining between them. The CDR3 region is CASSLPEVNEKLFF. CDR3 DNA sequence: TGTGCCAGCAGTTTGCCCGAGGTCAATGAAAAACTGTTTTTT.

V gene TRBV28 combines with J gene TRBJ1-2; TRBD1 matches 8 bases. This CDR3 is built from 11 residues. The germline CDR1 and CDR2 sequences are MDHEN and SYDVKM. The ends lost 6 bases at V and 10 bases at J; junction bases unmatched: 4. The CDR3 DNA sequence: TGTGCCAGCAGCGACAGGGGCCCCTACACCTTC. Translated, it gives CASSDRGPYTF.

This clone was picked up one time. The genes are TRBV13 and TRBJ1-2, with 10 bases fitting TRBD1. Trimming removed 2 bases from V and 4 bases from J; junction bases left unmatched: 10. Germline lookup yields CDR1 PRHDT and CDR2 FYEKMQ (reference sequence). The CDR3 spans 17 residues. CDR3: CASSLMGIGDRGYGYTF. Here the CDR3 DNA reads TGTGCCAGCAGCTTAATGGGTATAGGGGACAGGGGCTATGGCTACACCTTC.